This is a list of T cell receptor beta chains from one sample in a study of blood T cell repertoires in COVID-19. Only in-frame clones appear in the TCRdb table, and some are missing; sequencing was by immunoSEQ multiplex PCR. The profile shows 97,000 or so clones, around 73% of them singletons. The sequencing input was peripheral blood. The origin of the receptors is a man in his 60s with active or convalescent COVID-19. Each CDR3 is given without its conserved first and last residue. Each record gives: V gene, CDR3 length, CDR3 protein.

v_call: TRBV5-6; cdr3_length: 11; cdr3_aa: ASSGTARYGYT
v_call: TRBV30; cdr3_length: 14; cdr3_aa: AWNGDRLRYQETQY
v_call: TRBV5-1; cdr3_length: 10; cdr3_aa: ASSLQGYEQY
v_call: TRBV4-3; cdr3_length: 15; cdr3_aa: ASSQDPGFMGNTEAF
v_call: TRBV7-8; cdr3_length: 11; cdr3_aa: ASSLAEGNIQY
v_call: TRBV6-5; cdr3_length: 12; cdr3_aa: ASRAQDRIYEQY
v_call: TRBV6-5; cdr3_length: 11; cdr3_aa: ASSLSGGTEAF
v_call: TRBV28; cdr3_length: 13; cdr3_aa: ASNYLGLADNEQF
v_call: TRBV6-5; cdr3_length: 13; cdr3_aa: ASTELAGGADTQY
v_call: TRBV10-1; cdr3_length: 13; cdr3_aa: ASSTTSGSTDTQY
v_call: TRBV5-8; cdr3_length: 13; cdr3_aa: ASSWRPGDGTEAF
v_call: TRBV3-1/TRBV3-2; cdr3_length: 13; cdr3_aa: ASSPWDRANYGYT
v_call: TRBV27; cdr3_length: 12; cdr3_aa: ASSLGTGGYGYT
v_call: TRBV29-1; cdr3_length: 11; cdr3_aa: SYLTLAGPEAF
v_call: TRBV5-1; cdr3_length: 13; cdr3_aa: ASSLGGTTNYGYT
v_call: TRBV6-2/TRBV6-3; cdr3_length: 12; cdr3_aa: ASSSNRDYYGYT
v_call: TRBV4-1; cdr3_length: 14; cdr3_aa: ASSREGGLVIETQY
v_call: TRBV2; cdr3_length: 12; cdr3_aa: ASSRSANNEKLF
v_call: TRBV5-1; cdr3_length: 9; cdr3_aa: ASSLTNEQF
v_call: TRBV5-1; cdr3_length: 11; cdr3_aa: ASSLDRNTEAF
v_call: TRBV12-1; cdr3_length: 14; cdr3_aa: ASSLPRGSRTDTQY
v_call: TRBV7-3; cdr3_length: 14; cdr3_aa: ASSELAGGPTDTQY
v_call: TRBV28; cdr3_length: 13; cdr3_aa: ASSSHTSGPREQY
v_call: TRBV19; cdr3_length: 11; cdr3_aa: ATAGGLSYEQY
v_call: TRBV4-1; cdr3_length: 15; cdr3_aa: ASSQAPGQGINEKLF
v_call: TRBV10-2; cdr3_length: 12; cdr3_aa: ASRVTGPNTEAF
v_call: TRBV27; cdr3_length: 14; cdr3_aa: ASSLRGLAGTGELF
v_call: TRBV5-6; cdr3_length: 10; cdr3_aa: ASSGHRTEAF
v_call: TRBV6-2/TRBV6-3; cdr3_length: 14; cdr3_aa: ASSVSGTQNTGELF
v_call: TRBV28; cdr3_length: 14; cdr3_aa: ASSINRGLGNEKLF
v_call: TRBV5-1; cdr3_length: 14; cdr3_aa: ASSLTGTSHNSPLH
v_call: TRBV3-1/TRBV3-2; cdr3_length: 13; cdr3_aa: ASSPGRGPNYGYT
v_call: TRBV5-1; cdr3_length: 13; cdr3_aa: ASSTTSGRTYEQY
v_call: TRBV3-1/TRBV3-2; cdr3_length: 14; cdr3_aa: ASSSRLAGEKDTQY
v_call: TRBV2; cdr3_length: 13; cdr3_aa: ASSESQINNSPLH
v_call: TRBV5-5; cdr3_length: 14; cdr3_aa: ASSLEGTATNYGYT
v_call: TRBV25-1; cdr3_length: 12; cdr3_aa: ASSEVGASYEQY
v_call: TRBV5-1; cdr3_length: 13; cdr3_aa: ASSLTTAVHYGYT
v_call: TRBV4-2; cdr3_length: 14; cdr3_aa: ASSRGTSGRQETQY
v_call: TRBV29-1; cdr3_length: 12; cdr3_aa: SIGTGTGDQPQH
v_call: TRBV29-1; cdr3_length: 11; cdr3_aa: SAGQGPTGELF
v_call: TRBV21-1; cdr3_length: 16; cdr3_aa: ASSKESGQGDLGPEQF
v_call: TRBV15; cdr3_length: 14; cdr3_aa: ATQSLAPSSYNEQF
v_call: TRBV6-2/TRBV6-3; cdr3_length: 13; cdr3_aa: ASSLTGYGEQPQH
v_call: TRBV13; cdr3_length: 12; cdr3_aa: ASSSPGGRDEQF
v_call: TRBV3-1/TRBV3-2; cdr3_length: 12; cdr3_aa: ASSRPGISYEQY
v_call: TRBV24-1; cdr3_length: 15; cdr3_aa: ATSDVEGEGSNQPQH
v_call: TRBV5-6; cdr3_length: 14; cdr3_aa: ASSSTPRGAINEQF
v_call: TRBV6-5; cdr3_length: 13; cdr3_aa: ASSDTDGPGTPLH
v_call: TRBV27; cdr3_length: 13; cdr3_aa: ASSLGGRNYNEQF